These 15 T cell receptor beta chains originate from one sample sequenced in a study of shared clonotypes between healthy human individuals. Profiled with immunoSEQ multiplex PCR; TCRdb holds only in-frame clones, not every one. The data show about 2 million clones, about 95% seen once. Naivety among CD8 cells was defined by CD45RO negativity and positive CCR7 selection, thereby excluding terminally differentiated effector memory CD45RA+ cells. The sequenced sample consisted of naive CD8+ T cells sorted from blood. Receptors originate from a man aged 18 to 29 in good health.

This clone was seen once. This chain uses TRBV5-6 with TRBJ2-1; TRBD2 matches at 11 bases. The CDR3 is made up of 16 amino acids. Per germline, CDR1 SGHDT and CDR2 YYEEEE. Germline trimming cut 3 bases from V and 3 bases from J; bases unmatched to any gene: 5. The CDR3 nucleotides read TGTGCCAGCAGCTGGTTTACTAGCGGGAGCTACAATGAGCAGTTCTTC. Translated, it gives CASSWFTSGSYNEQFF.

This clone was detected once. Other DNA sequences from this sample encode an identical CDR3 as well. This sequence joins TRBV9 and TRBJ1-1, with D tentatively TRBD1 (6 bases). The germline V and J ends were trimmed by 5 bases and 3 bases, with 14 bases remaining between them. The germline V gene has CDR1 SGDLS and CDR2 YYNGEE. This CDR3 has 14 amino acids. As DNA, the CDR3 is TGTGCCAGCAGTGTGGGGGGGCCGGACACTGAAGCTTTCTTT. Translated: CASSVGGPDTEAFF. Looking up the rest from reference TRBV9 and TRBJ1-1 gives the full variable domain: DSGVTQTPKHLITATGQRVTLRCSPRSGDLSVYWYQQSLDQGLQFLIQYYNGEERAKGNILERFSAQQFPDLHSELNLSSLELGDSALYFCASSVGGPDTEAFFGQGTRLTVV.

This clone appeared a single time. The gene calls are TRBV4-1 and TRBJ2-5, with TRBD2 matching 9 bases. The CDR3 length is 16 residues. Germline loops: CDR1 MGHRA, CDR2 YSYEKL. Trimming at V came to 1 base and at J to 5 bases, leaving 8 bases not matched to a gene. This chain's CDR3 is CASSQVASGGYETQYF. The CDR3 DNA follows: TGCGCCAGCAGCCAAGTGGCCAGCGGGGGGTACGAGACCCAGTACTTC.

V is TRBV18 and J is TRBJ2-1; D is unclear. V dropped 2 bases and J dropped 2 bases, with 10 bases sitting between them. The germline V gene has CDR1 KGHSH and CDR2 LQKENI. This CDR3 is 15 amino acids long. The CDR3: CASSPMTSTYNEQFF. The CDR3 DNA follows: TGTGCCAGCTCACCAATGACTTCTACCTACAATGAGCAGTTCTTC. The full variable domain, its missing parts supplied by reference TRBV18 and TRBJ2-1, is NAGVMQNPRHLVRRRGQEARLRCSPMKGHSHVYWYRQLPEEGLKFMVYLQKENIIDESGMPKERFSAEFPKEGPSILRIQQVVRGDSAAYFCASSPMTSTYNEQFFGPGTRLTVL.

The rearrangement uses TRBV4-1 and TRBJ1-1; D gene unclear. V lost 3 bases and J 1 base, leaving 6 bases between the germline ends. This CDR3 comprises 13 residues. Germline V lookup: CDR1 MGHRA, CDR2 YSYEKL. CDR3 bases: TGCGCCAGCAGCCAGAATCCGAACACTGAAGCTTTCTTT. As protein: CASSQNPNTEAFF.

The chain links TRBV27 to TRBJ2-7; 12 bases are a match to TRBD2. Germline V gives CDR1 MNHEY, CDR2 SMNVEV (reference sequence). The CDR3 has 14 amino acids. J lost 4 bases, V lost 6 bases, and 4 bases had no gene match. Here the CDR3 DNA reads TGTGCCAGCAGGGTGACTAGCGGGAGTTACGAGCAGTACTTC. Encoded protein: CASRVTSGSYEQYF.

The chain joins TRBV19 to TRBJ1-6, with D unclear. Trimming shortened V by 2 bases and J by 10 bases, and 15 bases separated the two germline ends. Germline V gene sequence: CDR1 LNHDA, CDR2 SQIVND (reference sequence). This CDR3 is 15 amino acids long. For the CDR3, the DNA is TGTGCCAGTAGTATATACCTCGGCATGGACTCACCCCTCCACTTT. Translation: CASSIYLGMDSPLHF. Complete variable domain (other parts from reference TRBV19 and TRBJ1-6): DGGITQSPKYLFRKEGQNVTLSCEQNLNHDAMYWYRQDPGQGLRLIYYSQIVNDFQKGDIAEGYSVSREKKESFPLTVTSAQKNPTAFYLCASSIYLGMDSPLHFGNGTRLTVT.

This chain links TRBV4-3 with TRBJ2-7, with 10 positions matching TRBD1. J gave up 7 bases and V 2 bases, and 8 bases lay outside the gene matches. CDR1 LGHNA and CDR2 YSLEER come from the germline V gene. This CDR3 has 15 amino acids. CDR3 nucleotide sequence: TGCGCCAGCAGCCAATCCGGGACAGGGGCAGGAGAGCAGTACTTC. It codes for CASSQSGTGAGEQYF.

This chain connects TRBV27 to TRBJ1-1, with a weak D call TRBD1 (5 bases). V was cut by 5 bases and J by 1 base, with 14 bases left in between. CDR1 is MNHEY and CDR2 is SMNVEV in the germline V gene (reference sequence). This CDR3 is built from 15 residues. CDR3 sequence: CASSGTGTGNTEAFF. The CDR3 DNA reads as TGTGCCAGCAGTGGGACCGGGACGGGGAACACTGAAGCTTTCTTT.

The J gene is TRBJ2-1, the V gene TRBV4-1, with TRBD2 matching over 7 bases. The CDR3 length is 12 residues. The V gene's germline CDR1 is MGHRA and CDR2 YSYEKL. V lost 6 bases and J lost 7; bases outside the gene matches: 3. CDR3 amino acids: CASSRLANEQFF. The CDR3 DNA follows: TGCGCCAGCAGTCGACTAGCAAATGAGCAGTTCTTC.

The genes are TRBV5-4 and TRBJ1-2; 8 bases agree with TRBD1. The CDR3 totals 15 residues. V gave up 4 bases and J gave up 4 bases; unmatched junction bases: 9. Germline assignment: CDR1 SGHNT and CDR2 YYREEE (reference sequence). CDR3 protein: CASSPSDRDPYGYTF. For the CDR3, the DNA is TGTGCCAGCAGCCCCTCGGACAGGGATCCCTATGGCTACACCTTC.

The gene calls are TRBV27 and TRBJ1-2, with D possibly TRBD1 on 5 matching bases. CDR1 MNHEY and CDR2 SMNVEV come from the germline V gene (reference sequence). The V and J ends lost 5 bases and 8 bases respectively, with 12 bases between them. CDR3 length: 12 amino acids. This CDR3 reads CASSGGFDGYTF. In DNA form, the CDR3 reads TGTGCCAGCAGTGGGGGTTTCGACGGCTACACCTTC.

This chain joins TRBV21-1 and TRBJ2-7. TRBV21-1 is recorded as a pseudogene. CDR3 size: 16 residues. Here the CDR3 DNA reads TGTGCCAGCAGCCTTCATTGGACGGGGCAAGCCTACGAGCAGTACTTC. Translation: CASSLHWTGQAYEQYF.

The CDR3 here is CASSPPSGANVLTF. The CDR3 DNA reads TGTGCCAGCAGTCCGCCCTCTGGGGCCAACGTCCTGACTTTC. The chain combines TRBV7-2 with TRBJ2-6, with D unclear. The V and J ends lost 6 bases and 0 bases respectively, with 6 bases between them. Germline values: CDR1 SGHTA, CDR2 FQGNSA. This CDR3 comprises 14 residues.

A note on this clone: Just one base apart from a much larger clone, this may be a read error. The chain combines TRBV30 with TRBJ1-2, with D possibly matching TRBD1 (5 bases). The CDR3 runs to 15 residues. Germline CDR1 and CDR2: GTSNPN and SVGIG (reference sequence). V lost 0 bases to trimming and J lost 1 base, with 12 bases between them. The CDR3 nucleotides read TGTGCCTGGAGTGTAGCGCGACAGCTTAACTATGGCTACACCTTC. As protein: CAWSVARQLNYGYTF.